The 11 T cell receptor beta chains presented below share a single source sample, sequenced in a study of blood T cell repertoires in COVID-19. Repertoires were generated with immunoSEQ multiplex PCR, while TCRdb's copy carries only in-frame clones and drops some. This table holds about 200,000 clones, roughly 81% found once. What was sequenced was peripheral blood. The receptors were gathered from a woman between 50 and 59 years old with active or convalescent COVID-19.

The V and J genes are TRBV27 and TRBJ2-7; perhaps TRBD2 as D (6 bases). CDR3 size: 15 residues. Trimming removed 2 bases at V and 3 bases at J, with 14 bases between. Germline CDR1 and CDR2: MNHEY and SMNVEV (reference sequence). DNA for the CDR3: TGTGCCAGCAGTTTAAGAGGTGGGGGGTACTACGAGCAGTACGTC. Amino acid sequence: CASSLRGGGYYEQYV.

The gene calls are TRBV6-5 and TRBJ1-5, with 9 bases identical to TRBD1. V lost 6 bases and J lost 4; bases outside the gene matches: 7. Looked up from germline, CDR1 is MNHEY and CDR2 is SVGAGI. This CDR3 comprises 15 residues. The CDR3, as DNA: TGTGCCAGCAGACGGACAGGGGTGGTGAATCAGCCCCAGCATTTT. Protein: CASRRTGVVNQPQHF.

With respect to this clone: Sequence at one end of the junction differs from germline and may be a read error. The chain is built from TRBV5-1 and TRBJ2-4, with 8 bases matching TRBD2. Per germline, CDR1 SGHRS and CDR2 YFSETQ. CDR3 length equals 15 residues. CDR3 sequence (DNA): TGCGCCCGCAGCCCCGGGGGGGGAGCCAAAAACATTCAGTACTTC. Protein sequence: CARSPGGGAKNIQYF.

The rearrangement links TRBV25-1 to TRBJ2-5, with a possible D match to TRBD1 (5 bases). The CDR3 runs 12 residues. The germline gives CDR1 MGHDK, CDR2 SYGVNS. V gave up 4 bases and J gave up 3 bases, with 6 bases separating them. CDR3 sequence (DNA): TGTGCCAGCAGTGCCAGGGAAGAGACCCAGTACTTC. Translating it yields CASSAREETQYF. The variable domain in full, completed from reference TRBV25-1 and TRBJ2-5, reads EADIYQTPRYLVIGTGKKITLECSQTMGHDKMYWYQQDPGMELHLIHYSYGVNSTEKGDLSSESTVSRIRTEHFPLTLESARPSHTSQYLCASSAREETQYFGPGTRLLVL.

The count of this clone is one. The CDR3 bases are TGTGCCAGCAGCTCCCAGGGGACCGCTTTCTTT. Translation gives CASSSQGTAFF. The chain is built from TRBV11-2 and TRBJ1-1, with D possibly matching TRBD1 (6 bases). This CDR3 is 11 amino acids long. The ends were cut back, 4 bases at V and 11 bases at J, with 11 bases in the middle. Germline CDR1 SGHAT, CDR2 FQNNGV.

V usage is TRBV5-1 and J usage is TRBJ1-3; no reliable D call. The V gene's germline CDR1 is SGHRS and CDR2 YFSETQ. The CDR3 covers 12 residues. Trimming pared 4 bases from V and 2 bases from J, leaving 4 bases between. CDR3 bases: TGCGCCAGCAGCGAGGCTGGAAACACCATATATTTT. Translated: CASSEAGNTIYF. The full variable domain, completed using reference TRBV5-1 and TRBJ1-3, is KAGVTQTPRYLIKTRGQQVTLSCSPISGHRSVSWYQQTPGQGLQFLFEYFSETQRNKGNFPGRFSGRQFSNSRSEMNVSTLELGDSALYLCASSEAGNTIYFGEGSWLTVV.

The chain has TRBV9 and TRBJ2-5, with 10 bases lining up with TRBD2. Germline CDR1 and CDR2: SGDLS and YYNGEE. This CDR3 comprises 14 residues. Losses at the gene ends were 4 bases for V and 4 bases for J; bases not matched to a gene: 4. The CDR3 protein is CASSRTSGTETQYF. The CDR3 coding sequence is TGTGCCAGCAGCCGGACTAGCGGCACAGAGACCCAGTACTTC.

This clone showed up just once. The gene calls are TRBV21-1 and TRBJ1-5; the listed D gene, TRBD1, was not tested against the DNA. TRBV21-1 is a documented pseudogene. There are 16 residues in the CDR3. CDR3 nucleotide sequence: TGTGCCAGCAGCAAAGATGGAGGACAGTACCTTCAGCCCCAGCATTTT. Its translation is CASSKDGGQYLQPQHF.

The chain couples TRBV18 to TRBJ2-3, with TRBD1 matching 7 bases. This CDR3 comprises 15 residues. Germline-derived CDR1 and CDR2 are KGHSH and LQKENI. Trimming at V came to 6 bases and at J to 2 bases, leaving 8 bases not matched to a gene. The CDR3: CASSLPGQSTDTQYF. CDR3 sequence (DNA): TGTGCCAGCTCTCTTCCGGGACAGTCCACAGATACGCAGTATTTT.

The chain carries TRBV6-4 and TRBJ1-2; D is ambiguous. The V gene lost 6 bases and the J gene lost 4 bases, with 18 bases spanning the gap. CDR3 length: 15 residues. In germline, CDR1 is MRHNA, CDR2 SNTAGT. CDR3 residues: CASSADGTVFYGYTF. For the CDR3, the DNA is TGTGCCAGCAGCGCAGACGGAACAGTCTTCTATGGCTACACCTTC.

This chain uses TRBV29-1 with TRBJ1-1; tentative D call: TRBD1 (5 bases). This CDR3 comprises 12 residues. V was cut by 4 bases and J by 10 bases, with 16 bases left in between. Germline CDR1 SQVTM, CDR2 ANQGSEA. The CDR3 DNA is TGCAGCGTTGGCGGGGTTGTCGGGGGAGCTTTCTTT. Amino acid sequence: CSVGGVVGGAFF.